The 3 T cell receptor beta chains below all came from one sample that was sequenced in a study of radiotherapy plus CTLA-4 blockade in lung cancer. The method was immunoSEQ multiplex PCR; TCRdb's version includes in-frame clones alone and lacks a portion of them. This repertoire shows some 50,000 clones, 80% to 90% found once; its top ten account for around 4.8%. Source: peripheral blood, taken from a patient treated with radiotherapy plus ipilimumab. These receptor sequences come from a human donor with non-small cell lung cancer whose response to radiotherapy plus ipilimumab could not be evaluated.

This clone was seen a single time. The gene calls are TRBV6-6 and TRBJ2-1, with TRBD2 matching 12 bases. The germline CDR1 and CDR2 sequences are MNHNY and SVGAGI (reference sequence). V trimming: 4 bases; J trimming: 10 bases; junction bases outside the gene matches: 11. The CDR3 contains 16 residues. As DNA, the CDR3 is TGTGCCAGCAGTTCCCGACTAGCGGGAGCCCTAGGGGAGCAGTTCTTC. Its translation: CASSSRLAGALGEQFF.

The V and J genes are TRBV6-1 and TRBJ1-1, with D unresolved. Germline assignment: CDR1 MNHNS and CDR2 SASEGT. The CDR3 has 12 amino acids. Trimming took 8 bases from V and 5 from J, leaving 12 bases between them. CDR3 bases: TGTGCCAGCCGGGGAGGTGGGACTGAAGCTTTCTTT. Translating it yields CASRGGGTEAFF.

This clone was seen a few times. The V gene is TRBV4-3, the J gene TRBJ2-7; 11 positions agree with TRBD2. The germline gives CDR1 LGHNA, CDR2 YSLEER. Unmatched junction bases numbered 10, after V lost 5 bases and J lost 4 bases. The length of the CDR3 is 16 residues. This chain's CDR3 is CASSSIAGGPGYEQYF. In DNA form, the CDR3 reads TGCGCCAGCAGCTCCATAGCGGGAGGGCCCGGGTACGAGCAGTACTTC.